This T cell receptor (beta chain) was retrieved from a study of blood T cell repertoires in COVID-19. At the level of the study: Acute-phase and convalescent COVID-19 samples originated in the United States, Italy and Spain. From T cells, B-cell-depleted T cells, or PBMCs came the material, which was cDNA or gDNA.

Per the germline V gene, CDR1 is KGHSH and CDR2 is LQKENI. The V and J ends lost 4 bases and 0 bases, in that order; junction bases with no gene match: 12. The CDR3 is 19 residues long. TCRdb's table, derived via immunoSEQ multiplex PCR, lists solely in-frame clones and lacks some. This repertoire shows approximately 170,000 clones, 84% found once; its top ten account for roughly 11%. This receptor was obtained from a man between 65 and 85 years old with active or convalescent COVID-19. The V call is TRBV18, the J call TRBJ2-6, with 7 nucleotides matching TRBD1. Sequencing was performed on peripheral blood. CDR3 sequence: CASSRGLGQRLSGANVLTF. The CDR3 nucleotides are TGTGCCAGCTCACGAGGACTGGGACAGCGTCTCTCTGGGGCCAACGTCCTGACTTTC.